Listed below are T cell receptor beta chains from one sample, sequenced in a study of T cell repertoires in cytomegalovirus infection. TCRdb independently ran MiXCR on the reads; one entry per CDR3 protein. The table has roughly 500,000 distinct CDR3 sequences, roughly 34% seen once. These receptors' targets are unknown. The sample consisted of cultured PBMCs, taken from culture after CMV antigen stimulation. Every receptor here comes from a human donor in good health (CMV status not recorded). Some clones in this sample may be carry-over from other donors' samples. Each CDR3 is given with its conserved first and last residue. The D gene is left open where the match is weak. Part of the rows lack a size; the others show once, few, many or a class for expanded clones.

>once|TRBJ1-1|TRBV5-1|-
TGCGCCAGCAGCTTGTGGGAGGGGCCGGGAGAAGCTTTCTTT
CASSLWEGPGEAFF
>few|TRBJ2-5|TRBV2|-
TGTGCCAGCAGTGAAGGACAGTACCAAGAGACCCAGTACTTC
CASSEGQYQETQYF
>-|TRBJ2-1|TRBV12-3/TRBV12-4|-
TGTGCCAGCAGTTTTGGTCCGGGACCTAGCTCCTACAATGAGCAGTTCTTC
CASSFGPGPSSYNEQFF
>-|TRBJ1-4|TRBV4-2|TRBD1
TGTGCCAGCAGCCTGACAGGGGGCTTCGATGAAAAACTGTTTTTT
CASSLTGGFDEKLFF
>-|TRBJ2-7|TRBV25-1|-
TGTGCCAGCAGCTATGCCGGGAGAATTGACGAGCAGTACTTC
CASSYAGRIDEQYF
>-|TRBJ2-7|TRBV6-6|TRBD2
TGTGCCAGCAGGACCGGCTTTGTGGGTAGCGGGGTCTCCTACGAGCAGTACTTC
CASRTGFVGSGVSYEQYF
>many|TRBJ2-4|TRBV7-8|TRBD2
TGTGCCAGCAGCGCCCCGGGACTAGCGGGAGGAGGCATTCAGTACTTC
CASSAPGLAGGGIQYF
>-|TRBJ2-3|TRBV7-9|TRBD2
TGTGCCAGCAGCCGGGGACTAGCGGGAGCGATAGATACGCAGTATTTT
CASSRGLAGAIDTQYF
>-|TRBJ1-3|TRBV6-2/TRBV6-3|TRBD1
TGTGCCACCTCTTACCGGGACAGCTCTGGAAACACCATATATTTT
CATSYRDSSGNTIYF
>many|TRBJ2-2|TRBV7-9|TRBD2
TGTGCCAGCAGCTTATTCGTCCGAGGGTTTGCTGGGAATAGCGGGAGTGCCGGGGAGCTGTTTTTT
CASSLFVRGFAGNSGSAGELFF
>few|TRBJ1-3|TRBV4-1|-
TGCGCCAGCAGCCTCCACCCGGATTTCTCTGGAAACACCATATATTTT
CASSLHPDFSGNTIYF
>few|TRBJ2-5|TRBV6-5|TRBD2
TGTGCCAGCAGTTACGTCGGGGGGAAAGAGACCCAGTACTTC
CASSYVGGKETQYF
>few|TRBJ1-2|TRBV28|-
TGTGCCAGCGTCGACCCCCTCTATGGCTACACCTTC
CASVDPLYGYTF
>few|TRBJ1-1|TRBV19|-
TGTGCCAGTATAAGCCGGGGACGGTTATTCGCTTTCTTT
CASISRGRLFAFF
>few|TRBJ2-1|TRBV29-1|TRBD2
TGCAGCGTGGGGGGACTAGCGGGAGGGCCGGAGTCCTACAATGAGCAGTTCTTC
CSVGGLAGGPESYNEQFF
>-|TRBJ2-1|TRBV6-1|TRBD2
TGTGCCAGCAGTGGGGCCCTAGGACTAGCGCCCTCCTACAATGAGCAGTTCTTC
CASSGALGLAPSYNEQFF
>-|TRBJ1-1|TRBV10-3|-
TGTGCCACCGGGACCCCCGGTATTTTGAAAGCTTTCTTT
CATGTPGILKAFF
>few|TRBJ2-5|TRBV5-4|TRBD2
TGTGCCAGCAGCTTACCTAGCGGGACCGGAGGGGGGACCCAGTACTTC
CASSLPSGTGGGTQYF